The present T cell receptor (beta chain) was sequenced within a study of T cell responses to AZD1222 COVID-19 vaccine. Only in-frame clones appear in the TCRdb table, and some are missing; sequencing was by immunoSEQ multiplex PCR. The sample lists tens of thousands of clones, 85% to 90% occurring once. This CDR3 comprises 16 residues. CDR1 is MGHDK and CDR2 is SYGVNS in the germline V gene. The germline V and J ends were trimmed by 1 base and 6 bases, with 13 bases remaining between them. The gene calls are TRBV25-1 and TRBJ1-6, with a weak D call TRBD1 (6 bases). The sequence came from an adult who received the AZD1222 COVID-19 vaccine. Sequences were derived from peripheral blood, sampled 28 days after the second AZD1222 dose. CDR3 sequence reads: CASSEWGGRGNSPLHF. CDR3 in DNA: TGTGCCAGCAGTGAATGGGGGGGGCGCGGTAATTCACCCCTCCACTTT.